This TCR beta chain was found in a study of monozygotic twins with inflammatory bowel disease. About this clonotype itself: Antigen unknown.

The CDR3 is 13 residues long. Germline values: CDR1 LGHNA, CDR2 YSLEER. The study's findings and limits: By inverse Simpson index, TCRbeta diversity was lower in IBD patients than in healthy co-twins. In the analysis, different T cell subtypes could not be told apart.

The template switching step added UMIs that contained a 6-nucleotide sample barcode. TCRdb reprocessed the 5' RACE reads, with one entry per CDR3 protein and no DNA. Its listing shows a few hundred thousand distinct CDR3 sequences. Sequenced material: blood. The source is a human donor with ulcerative colitis or Crohn's disease, or a healthy co-twin of an affected twin (not recorded which). The chain has TRBV4-3 and TRBJ2-3. The CDR3 is CASSQASSDTQYF.